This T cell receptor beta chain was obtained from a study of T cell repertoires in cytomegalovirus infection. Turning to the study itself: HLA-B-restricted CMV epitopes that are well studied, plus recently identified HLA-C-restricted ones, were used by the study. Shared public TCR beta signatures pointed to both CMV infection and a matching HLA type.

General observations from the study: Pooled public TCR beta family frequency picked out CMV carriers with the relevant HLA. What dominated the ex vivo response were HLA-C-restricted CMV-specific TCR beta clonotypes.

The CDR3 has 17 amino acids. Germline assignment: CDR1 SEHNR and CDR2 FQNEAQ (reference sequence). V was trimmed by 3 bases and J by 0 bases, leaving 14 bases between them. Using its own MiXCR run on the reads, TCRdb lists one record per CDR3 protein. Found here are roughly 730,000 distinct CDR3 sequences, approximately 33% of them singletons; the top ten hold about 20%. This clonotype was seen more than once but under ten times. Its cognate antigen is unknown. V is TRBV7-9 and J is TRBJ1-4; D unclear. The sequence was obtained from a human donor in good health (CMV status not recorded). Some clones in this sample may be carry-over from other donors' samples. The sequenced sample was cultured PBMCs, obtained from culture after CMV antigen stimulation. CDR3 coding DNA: TGTGCCAGCAGCTTGGGAATCCGCCCCGCAACTAATGAAAAACTGTTTTTT. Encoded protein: CASSLGIRPATNEKLFF. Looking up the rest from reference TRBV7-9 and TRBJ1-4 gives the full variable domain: DTGVSQNPRHKITKRGQNVTFRCDPISEHNRLYWYRQTLGQGPEFLTYFQNEAQLEKSRLLSDRFSAERPKGSFSTLEIQRTEQGDSAMYLCASSLGIRPATNEKLFFGSGTQLSVL.